This T cell receptor (beta chain) was captured in a study of shared clonotypes between healthy human individuals. V gave up 2 bases and J gave up 4 bases; unmatched junction bases: 5. Looked up from germline, CDR1 is MNHNY and CDR2 is SVGAGI (reference sequence). The CDR3 runs to 15 residues. Sequencing was performed with immunoSEQ multiplex PCR; in TCRdb, only in-frame clones are kept and a portion is missing. Seen here are approximately 1,000,000 clones, around 77% observed once, and the top ten hold 0.89%. All donors were Caucasian adults living in Nashville, Tennessee. Sequenced material: memory CD4+ T cells from PBMCs. Subset described: CD45RA-negative fraction. The sequence was collected from a man between 18 and 35 years old in good health. Some clones in this sample may be carry-over from other donors' samples. This rearrangement joins TRBV6-6 to TRBJ1-2; the match to TRBD1 covers 9 bases. The CDR3 here is CASSYPGQGFYGYTF. CDR3 nucleotides: TGTGCCAGCAGTTACCCGGGACAGGGCTTCTATGGCTACACCTTC.